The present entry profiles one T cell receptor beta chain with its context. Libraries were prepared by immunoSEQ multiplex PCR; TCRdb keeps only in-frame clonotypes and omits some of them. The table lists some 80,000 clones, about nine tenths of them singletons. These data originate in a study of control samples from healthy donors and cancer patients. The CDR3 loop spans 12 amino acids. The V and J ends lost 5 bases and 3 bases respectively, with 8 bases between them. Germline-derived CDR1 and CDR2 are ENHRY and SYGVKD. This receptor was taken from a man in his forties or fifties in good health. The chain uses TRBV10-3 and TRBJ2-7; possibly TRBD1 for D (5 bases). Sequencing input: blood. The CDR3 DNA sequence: TGTGCCATCAGTATTGACAGCTACGAGCAGTACTTC. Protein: CAISIDSYEQYF.